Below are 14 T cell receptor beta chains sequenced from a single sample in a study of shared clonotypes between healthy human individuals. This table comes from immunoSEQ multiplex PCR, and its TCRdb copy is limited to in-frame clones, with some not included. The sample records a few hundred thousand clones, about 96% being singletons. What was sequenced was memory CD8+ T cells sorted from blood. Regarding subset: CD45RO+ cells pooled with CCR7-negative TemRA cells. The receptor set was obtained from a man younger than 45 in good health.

The CDR3, as DNA: TGTGCCAGCAGCCCGGGAGACGGTACAGATACGCAGTATTTT. This codes for CASSPGDGTDTQYF. The chain links TRBV28 to TRBJ2-3, with D maybe TRBD2 (6 bases). The CDR3 totals 14 residues. V lost 6 bases to trimming and J lost 3 bases, with 13 bases between them. The V gene's germline CDR1 is MDHEN and CDR2 SYDVKM.

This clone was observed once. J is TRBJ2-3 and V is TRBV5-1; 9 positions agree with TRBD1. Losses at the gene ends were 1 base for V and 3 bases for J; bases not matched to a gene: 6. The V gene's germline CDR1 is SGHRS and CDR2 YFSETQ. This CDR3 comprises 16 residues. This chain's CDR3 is CASSLKGTGTTDTQYF. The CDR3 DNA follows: TGCGCCAGCAGCTTGAAGGGGACAGGGACGACAGATACGCAGTATTTT.

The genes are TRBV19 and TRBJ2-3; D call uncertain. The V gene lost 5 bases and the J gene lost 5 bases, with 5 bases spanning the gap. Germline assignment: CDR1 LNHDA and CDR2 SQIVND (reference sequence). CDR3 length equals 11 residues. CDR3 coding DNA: TGTGCCAGTAGTGTAGGAGATACGCAGTATTTT. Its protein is CASSVGDTQYF.

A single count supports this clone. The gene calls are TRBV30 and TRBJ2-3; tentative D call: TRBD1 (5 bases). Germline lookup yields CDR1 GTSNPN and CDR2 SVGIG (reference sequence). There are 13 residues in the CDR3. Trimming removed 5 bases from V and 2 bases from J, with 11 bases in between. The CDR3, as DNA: TGTGCCTGGCTGGGGCAGAACACAGATACGCAGTATTTT. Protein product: CAWLGQNTDTQYF. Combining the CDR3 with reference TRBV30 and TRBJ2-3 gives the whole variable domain SQTIHQWPATLVQPVGSPLSLECTVEGTSNPNLYWYRQAAGRGLQLLFYSVGIGQISSEVPQNLSASRPQDRQFILSSKKLLLSDSGFYLCAWLGQNTDTQYFGPGTRLTVL.

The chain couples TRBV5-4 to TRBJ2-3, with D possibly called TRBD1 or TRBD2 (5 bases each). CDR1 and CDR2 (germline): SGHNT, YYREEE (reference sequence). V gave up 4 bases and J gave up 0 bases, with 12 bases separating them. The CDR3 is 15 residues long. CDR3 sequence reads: CASSPGPPSTDTQYF. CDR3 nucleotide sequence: TGTGCCAGCAGCCCGGGGCCTCCTAGCACAGATACGCAGTATTTT. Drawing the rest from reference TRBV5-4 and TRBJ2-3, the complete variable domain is ETGVTQSPTHLIKTRGQQVTLRCSSQSGHNTVSWYQQALGQGPQFIFQYYREEENGRGNFPPRFSGLQFPNYSSELNVNALELDDSALYLCASSPGPPSTDTQYFGPGTRLTVL.

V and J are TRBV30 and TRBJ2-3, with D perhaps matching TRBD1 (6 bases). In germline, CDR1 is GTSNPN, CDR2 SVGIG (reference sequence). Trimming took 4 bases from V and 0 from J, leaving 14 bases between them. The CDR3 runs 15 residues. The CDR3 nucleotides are TGTGCCTGGACCGCAACAGGGAAGAGCACAGATACGCAGTATTTT. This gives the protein CAWTATGKSTDTQYF.

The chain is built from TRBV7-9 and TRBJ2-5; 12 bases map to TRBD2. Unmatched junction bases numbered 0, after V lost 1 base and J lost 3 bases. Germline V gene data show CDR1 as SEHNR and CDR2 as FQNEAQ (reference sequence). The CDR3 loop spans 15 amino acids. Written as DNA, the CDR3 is TGTGCCAGCAGCTTAGGGACTAGCGGGAAAGAGACCCAGTACTTC. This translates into CASSLGTSGKETQYF.

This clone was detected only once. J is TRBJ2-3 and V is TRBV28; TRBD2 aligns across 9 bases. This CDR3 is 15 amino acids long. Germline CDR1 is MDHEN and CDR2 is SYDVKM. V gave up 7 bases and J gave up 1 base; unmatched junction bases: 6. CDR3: CASTSSGMGTDTQYF. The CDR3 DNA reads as TGTGCCAGCACCTCTAGCGGGATGGGCACAGATACGCAGTATTTT.

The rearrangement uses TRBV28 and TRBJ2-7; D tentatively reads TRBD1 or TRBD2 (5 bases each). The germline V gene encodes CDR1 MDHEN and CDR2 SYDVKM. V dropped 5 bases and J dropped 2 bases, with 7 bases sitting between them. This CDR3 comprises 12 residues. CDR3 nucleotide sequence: TGTGCCAGCAGTAGGGGAGCCTACGAGCAGTACTTC. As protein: CASSRGAYEQYF.

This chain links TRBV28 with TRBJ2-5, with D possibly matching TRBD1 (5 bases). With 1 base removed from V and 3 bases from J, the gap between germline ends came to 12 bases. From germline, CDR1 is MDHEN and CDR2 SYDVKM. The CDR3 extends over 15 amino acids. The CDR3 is CASSLLSREEETQYF. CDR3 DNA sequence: TGTGCCAGCAGTTTATTATCCAGGGAAGAAGAGACCCAGTACTTC.

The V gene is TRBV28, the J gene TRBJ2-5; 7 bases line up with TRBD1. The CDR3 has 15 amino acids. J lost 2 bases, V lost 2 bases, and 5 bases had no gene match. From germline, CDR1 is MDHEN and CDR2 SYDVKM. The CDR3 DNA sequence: TGTGCCAGCAGTTTAGAACAGGGGTGGCAAGAGACCCAGTACTTC. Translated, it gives CASSLEQGWQETQYF.

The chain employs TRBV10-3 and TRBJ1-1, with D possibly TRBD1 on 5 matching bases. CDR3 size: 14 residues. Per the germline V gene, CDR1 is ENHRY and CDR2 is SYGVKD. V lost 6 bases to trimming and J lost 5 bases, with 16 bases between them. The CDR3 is CAISIGGVRTEAFF. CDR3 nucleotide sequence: TGTGCCATCAGCATTGGGGGAGTTAGGACTGAAGCTTTCTTT.

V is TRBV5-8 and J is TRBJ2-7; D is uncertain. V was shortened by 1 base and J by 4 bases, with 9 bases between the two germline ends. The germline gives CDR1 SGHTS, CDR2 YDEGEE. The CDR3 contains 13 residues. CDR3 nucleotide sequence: TGTGCCAGCAGCTTGCGAGCGCTGTACGAGCAGTACTTC. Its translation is CASSLRALYEQYF.

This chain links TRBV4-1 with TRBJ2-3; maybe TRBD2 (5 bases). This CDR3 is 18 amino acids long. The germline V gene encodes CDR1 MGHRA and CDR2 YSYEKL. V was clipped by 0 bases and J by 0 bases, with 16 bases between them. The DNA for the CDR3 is TGCGCCAGCAGCCAAGAAAGGCCAGCACGGACTAGCACAGATACGCAGTATTTT. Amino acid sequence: CASSQERPARTSTDTQYF.